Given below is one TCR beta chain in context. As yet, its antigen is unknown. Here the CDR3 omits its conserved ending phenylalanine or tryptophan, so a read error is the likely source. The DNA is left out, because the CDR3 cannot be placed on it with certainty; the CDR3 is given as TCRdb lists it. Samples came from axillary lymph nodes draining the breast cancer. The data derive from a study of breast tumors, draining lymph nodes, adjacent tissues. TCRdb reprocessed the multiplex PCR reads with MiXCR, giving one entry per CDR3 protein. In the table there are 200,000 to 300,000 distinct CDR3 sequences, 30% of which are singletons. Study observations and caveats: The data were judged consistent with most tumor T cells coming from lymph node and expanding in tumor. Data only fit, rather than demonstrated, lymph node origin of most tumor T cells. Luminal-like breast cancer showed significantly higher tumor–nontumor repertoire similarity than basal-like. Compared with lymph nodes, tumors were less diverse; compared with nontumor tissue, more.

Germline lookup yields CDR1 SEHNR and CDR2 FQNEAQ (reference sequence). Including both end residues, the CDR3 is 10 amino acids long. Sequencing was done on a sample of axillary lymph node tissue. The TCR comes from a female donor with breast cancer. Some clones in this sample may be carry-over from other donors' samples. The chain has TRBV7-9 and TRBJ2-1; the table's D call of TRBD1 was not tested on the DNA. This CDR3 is CASSGAEAVY.